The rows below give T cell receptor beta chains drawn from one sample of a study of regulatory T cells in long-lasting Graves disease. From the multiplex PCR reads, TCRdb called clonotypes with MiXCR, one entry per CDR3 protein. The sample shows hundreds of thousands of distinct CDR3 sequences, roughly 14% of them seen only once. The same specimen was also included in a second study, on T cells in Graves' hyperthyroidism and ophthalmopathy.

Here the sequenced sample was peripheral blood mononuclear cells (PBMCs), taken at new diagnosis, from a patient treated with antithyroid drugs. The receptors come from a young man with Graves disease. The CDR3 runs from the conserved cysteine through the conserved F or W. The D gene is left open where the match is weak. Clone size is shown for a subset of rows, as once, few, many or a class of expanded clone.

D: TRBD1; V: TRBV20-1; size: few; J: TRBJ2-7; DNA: TGCAGTGCTCTACAGGGGTACGAGCAGTACTTC; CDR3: CSALQGYEQYF
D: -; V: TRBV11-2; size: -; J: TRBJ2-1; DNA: TGTGCCAGCAGCCCATCCTCTAGAGGGACCTACAATGAGCAGTTCTTC; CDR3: CASSPSSRGTYNEQFF
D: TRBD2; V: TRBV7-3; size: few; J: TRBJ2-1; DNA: TGTGCCAGCAGCTTAAACTCCGGGGGCGCGGGAGGGCCAGGTGAGCAGTTCTTC; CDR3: CASSLNSGGAGGPGEQFF
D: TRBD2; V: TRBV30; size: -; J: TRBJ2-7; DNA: TGTGCCTGGAGCTTAGGACTAGCGAACTCCTACGAGCAGTACTTC; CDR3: CAWSLGLANSYEQYF
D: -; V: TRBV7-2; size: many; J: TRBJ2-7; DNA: TGTGCCAGCAGCCCCCGCAGGGGACCCTACGAGCAGTACTTC; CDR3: CASSPRRGPYEQYF
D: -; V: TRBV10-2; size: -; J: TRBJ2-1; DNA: TGCGCCAGCAACGGACAGCAGCAGTTCTTC; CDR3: CASNGQQQFF
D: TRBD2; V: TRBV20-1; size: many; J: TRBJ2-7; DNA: TGCAGTGTATCTAGCGGGAGTACCGAGCAGTACTTC; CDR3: CSVSSGSTEQYF
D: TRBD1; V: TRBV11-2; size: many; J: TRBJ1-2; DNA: TGTGCCAGCAGCCTCGGACAGGTCGGTGGCTACACCTTC; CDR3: CASSLGQVGGYTF
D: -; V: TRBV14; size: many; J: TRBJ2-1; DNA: TGTGCCAGCAGCCAAGAGACTCTGAAACGCTTCAATGAGCAGTTCTTC; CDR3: CASSQETLKRFNEQFF
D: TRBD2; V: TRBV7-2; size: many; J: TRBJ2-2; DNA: TGTGCCAGCAGGAGACCGGGACTAGCGGGATCGAACGGGGAGCTGTTTTTT; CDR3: CASRRPGLAGSNGELFF
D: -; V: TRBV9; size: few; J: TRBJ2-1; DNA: TGTGCCAGCAGCGTAGAGAGGGTGGGGGGTATCAATGAGCAGTTCTTC; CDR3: CASSVERVGGINEQFF
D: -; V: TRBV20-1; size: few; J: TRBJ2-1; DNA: TGCAGTGCTAGAGATAAGGATGAGCAGTTCTTC; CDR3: CSARDKDEQFF
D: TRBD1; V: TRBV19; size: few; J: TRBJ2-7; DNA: TGTGCCAGTAGGGCCCCGGGACAGGGTACCTACGAGCAGTACTTC; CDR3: CASRAPGQGTYEQYF
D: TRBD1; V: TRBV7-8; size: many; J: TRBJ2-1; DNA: TGTGCCAGCAGCTACGGACAGGGCCTATACAATGAGCAGTTCTTC; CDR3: CASSYGQGLYNEQFF
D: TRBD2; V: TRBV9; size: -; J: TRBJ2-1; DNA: TGTGCCAGCAGCCGAGCGGGGGGGACTGAAGGCTACAATGAGCAGTTCTTC; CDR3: CASSRAGGTEGYNEQFF
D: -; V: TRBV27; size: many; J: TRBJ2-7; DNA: TGTGCCAGCAGGACCGTAAGCATAGCCTACGAGCAGTACTTC; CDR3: CASRTVSIAYEQYF
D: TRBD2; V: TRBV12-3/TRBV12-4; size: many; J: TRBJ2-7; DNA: TGTGCCAGCAGTTTGGGGACTAGAGGTGTCTACGAGCAGTACTTC; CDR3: CASSLGTRGVYEQYF
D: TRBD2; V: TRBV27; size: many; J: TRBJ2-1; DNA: TGTGCCAGCAGGCCGGGACTAGGCGATGAGCAGTTCTTC; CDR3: CASRPGLGDEQFF
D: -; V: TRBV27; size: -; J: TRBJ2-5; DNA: TGTGCCAGCAGTTTTACAGGGATTTTGGAGACCCAGTACTTC; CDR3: CASSFTGILETQYF
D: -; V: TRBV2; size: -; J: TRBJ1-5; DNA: TGTGCCAGCAGATTGGACAGACGGAATCAGCCCCAGCATTTT; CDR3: CASRLDRRNQPQHF
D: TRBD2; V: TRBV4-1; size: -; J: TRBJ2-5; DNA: TGCGCCAGCAGCCAAGTTTCTTCTCGGGGGGAGGCCCAGTACTTC; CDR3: CASSQVSSRGEAQYF
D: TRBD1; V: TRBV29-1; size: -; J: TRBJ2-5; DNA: TGCAGCGTTGATGCCGGGACAGGGGTGACCCAGTACTTC; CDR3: CSVDAGTGVTQYF
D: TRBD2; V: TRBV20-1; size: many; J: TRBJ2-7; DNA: TGCAGTGCTAATGGCCCTAGCGGGGGGTACGAGCAGTACTTC; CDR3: CSANGPSGGYEQYF
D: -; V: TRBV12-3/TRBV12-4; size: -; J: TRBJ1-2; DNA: TGTGCCAGCACCGAGACGGGACGGACGAACTATGGCTACACCTTC; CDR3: CASTETGRTNYGYTF
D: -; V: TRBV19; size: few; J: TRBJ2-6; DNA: TGTGCCACCGAGGACAGATTTTCTGGGGCCAACGTCCTGACTTTC; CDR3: CATEDRFSGANVLTF
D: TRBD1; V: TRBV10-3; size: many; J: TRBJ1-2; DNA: TGTGCCATCAGGGGGACAGGAGGATTGGGCGGCTACACCTTC; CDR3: CAIRGTGGLGGYTF
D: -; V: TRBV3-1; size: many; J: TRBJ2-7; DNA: TGTGCCAGCAGCCAAGATAATGCACCCGAGCAGTACTTC; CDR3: CASSQDNAPEQYF
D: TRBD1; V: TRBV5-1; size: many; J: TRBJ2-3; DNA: TGCGCCAGCAGCTTGGAGGGACAGAGCACAGATACGCAGTATTTT; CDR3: CASSLEGQSTDTQYF
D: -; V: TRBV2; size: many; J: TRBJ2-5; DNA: TGTGCCAGCAGTGACTTGGGCGGGTATCAAGAGACCCAGTACTTC; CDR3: CASSDLGGYQETQYF
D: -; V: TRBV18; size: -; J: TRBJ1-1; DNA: TGTGCCAGCTCACCGGACTGGAACACTGAAGCTTTCTTT; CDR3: CASSPDWNTEAFF
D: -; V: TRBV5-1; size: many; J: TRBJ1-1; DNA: TGCGCCAGCAGCTTGAACGGGGTGGTGAACACTGAAGCTTTCTTT; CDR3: CASSLNGVVNTEAFF
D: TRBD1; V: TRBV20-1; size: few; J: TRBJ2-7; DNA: TGCAGTGCTAGGGGGACAGGTTACGAGCAGTACTTC; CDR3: CSARGTGYEQYF
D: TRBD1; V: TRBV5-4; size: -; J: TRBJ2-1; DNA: TGTGCCAGCAGCTGGACAGGGATCTACAATGAGCAGTTCTTC; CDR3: CASSWTGIYNEQFF
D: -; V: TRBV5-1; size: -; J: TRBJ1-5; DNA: TGCGCCAGCAGCTACCCCTCGTATAGCAATCAGCCCCAGCATTTT; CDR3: CASSYPSYSNQPQHF
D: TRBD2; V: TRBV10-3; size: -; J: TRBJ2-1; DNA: TGTGCCATCAATTCGGGAGGTTCCTACAATGAGCAGTTCTTC; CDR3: CAINSGGSYNEQFF
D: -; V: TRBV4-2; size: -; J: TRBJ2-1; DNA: TGTGCCAGCAGCCAAGAAACGGCGCCCTTCTCCTACAATGAGCAGTTCTTC; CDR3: CASSQETAPFSYNEQFF
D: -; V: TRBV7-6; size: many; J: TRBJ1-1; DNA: TGTGCCAGCACCCCCGGGACGACTAACACTGAAGCTTTCTTT; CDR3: CASTPGTTNTEAFF
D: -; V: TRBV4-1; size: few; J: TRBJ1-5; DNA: TGCGCCAGCAGCCCCTGGACAGACCCAAATCAGCCCCAGCATTTT; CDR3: CASSPWTDPNQPQHF
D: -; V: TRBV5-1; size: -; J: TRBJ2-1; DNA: TGCGCCAGCAGCGGTACAGGGAGGGCGCAACAGGAGCAGTTCTTC; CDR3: CASSGTGRAQQEQFF
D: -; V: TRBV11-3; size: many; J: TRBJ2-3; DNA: TGTGCCAGCAGCCCAGACCCCCAGACAGATACGCAGTATTTT; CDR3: CASSPDPQTDTQYF
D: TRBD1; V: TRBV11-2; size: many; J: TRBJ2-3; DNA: TGTGCCAGCAGGAGGACAGGGATATTAACAGATACGCAGTATTTT; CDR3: CASRRTGILTDTQYF
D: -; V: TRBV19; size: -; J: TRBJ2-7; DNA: TGTGCCAGCGAGGAGCAGTACTTC; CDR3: CASEEQYF